This TCR beta chain was profiled in a study of blood T cells in healthy people across ages. Overall study results and limits: Comparison with aged donors showed that long-lived donors had more naive CD4+ cells and higher diversity.

CDR3 length: 15 residues. Germline V gene data show CDR1 as MGHRA and CDR2 as YSYEKL. V shed 0 bases and J shed 13 bases, with 19 bases lying between them. A sample-barcoded 5' primer and a J-beta primer mix were used in a second PCR of about 7 to 12 cycles. TCRdb redid the calling of the 5' RACE reads with MiXCR, one entry per CDR3 protein. The data show 1,500,000 or so distinct CDR3 sequences, roughly two fifths seen once. This clonotype has more than one count but fewer than ten. The antigen remains undetermined. A much larger clone lies a single base off, so this may be a read error. This receptor was identified in a woman aged 18 to 35 in good health. The gene calls are TRBV4-1 and TRBJ2-1, with a possible D match to TRBD2 (5 bases). The sample comprised blood. This chain's CDR3 is CASSQDPDFQETQFF. The CDR3 nucleotides are TGCGCCAGCAGCCAAGATCCGGACTTCCAAGAGACCCAGTTCTTC.